This T cell receptor beta chain was identified during a study of Tregs in tolerant kidney transplant recipients. Germline-derived CDR1 and CDR2 are MDHEN and SYDVKM. The CDR3 has 14 residues. Between the trimmed V and J ends, which lost 8 bases and 8 bases, there was a span of 16 bases. A single count supports this clone. Libraries were prepared by immunoSEQ multiplex PCR; TCRdb keeps only in-frame clonotypes and omits some of them. The table has about 94,000 clones, roughly 93% seen once. The receptor was derived from a human donor who received a combined kidney and bone marrow transplant. The input for sequencing was CD4+ T cells from blood, taken before the transplant. The genes are TRBV28 and TRBJ1-6; TRBD1 might be the D (5 bases). CDR3 in amino acids: CASRAAGIYSPLHF. DNA for the CDR3: TGTGCCAGCCGTGCCGCAGGGATTTATTCACCCCTCCACTTT.